These T cell receptor beta chains were read from a single sample in a study of blood T cell repertoires in COVID-19. Profiling relied on immunoSEQ multiplex PCR, and the TCRdb table lists in-frame clones only, not all of them. The sample has approximately 200,000 clones, 88% seen once; the top ten hold 1.5%. Sequenced: peripheral blood. The receptors shown here come from a young man with active or convalescent COVID-19. Both conserved end residues are part of each CDR3. A D gene is named only where the DNA matches it firmly. Size values are once, few and many counts, or a class for expanded clones, and some rows have none.

clone size: few
D gene: NA
V gene: TRBV19
J gene: TRBJ1-2
CDR3 DNA: TGTGCCAGTAGTAGGGAGGACATCCCTCTATCAGGCTACACCTTC
CDR3 protein: CASSREDIPLSGYTF

clone size: NA
D gene: TRBD1
V gene: TRBV18
J gene: TRBJ1-2
CDR3 DNA: TGTGCCAGCTCACCTGAGGACAGGAACTATGGCTACACCTTC
CDR3 protein: CASSPEDRNYGYTF

clone size: NA
D gene: NA
V gene: TRBV29-1
J gene: TRBJ1-4
CDR3 DNA: TGCAGCGTTGGGCCCTCTGGAGGTGAAAAACTGTTTTTT
CDR3 protein: CSVGPSGGEKLFF

clone size: NA
D gene: NA
V gene: TRBV5-8
J gene: TRBJ1-4
CDR3 DNA: TGTGCCAGCAGCTTGGGGCAGGCCAAAGAAAAACTGTTTTTT
CDR3 protein: CASSLGQAKEKLFF

clone size: NA
D gene: TRBD2
V gene: TRBV28
J gene: TRBJ2-5
CDR3 DNA: TGTGCCAGCAGGCTAGCGGGAAAGCAAGAGACCCAGTACTTC
CDR3 protein: CASRLAGKQETQYF

clone size: NA
D gene: NA
V gene: TRBV6-2/TRBV6-3
J gene: TRBJ2-7
CDR3 DNA: TGTGCCAGCAGTTACTCCCAGGGGAACTACGAGCAGTACTTC
CDR3 protein: CASSYSQGNYEQYF

clone size: NA
D gene: NA
V gene: TRBV14
J gene: TRBJ1-5
CDR3 DNA: TGTGCCAGCAGCCCCTCCGGGTCGCACAATCAGCCCCAGCATTTT
CDR3 protein: CASSPSGSHNQPQHF

clone size: NA
D gene: TRBD1
V gene: TRBV5-6
J gene: TRBJ1-1
CDR3 DNA: TGTGCCAGCAGCGGGGACAGAGACACTGAAGCTTTCTTT
CDR3 protein: CASSGDRDTEAFF

clone size: NA
D gene: NA
V gene: TRBV24-1
J gene: TRBJ2-2
CDR3 DNA: TGTGCCACCAGTGATCCCTCGTGGAGCGAGAGCACCGGGGAGCTGTTTTTT
CDR3 protein: CATSDPSWSESTGELFF

clone size: NA
D gene: TRBD1
V gene: TRBV2
J gene: TRBJ2-1
CDR3 DNA: TGTGCCAGCAGCGCCCGGGACAGGGGATACAATGAGCAGTTCTTC
CDR3 protein: CASSARDRGYNEQFF

clone size: NA
D gene: TRBD2
V gene: TRBV7-2
J gene: TRBJ2-7
CDR3 DNA: TGTGCCAGCAGCTCGAGACTAGCGGCCAGCTACGAGCAGTACTTC
CDR3 protein: CASSSRLAASYEQYF

clone size: once
D gene: TRBD2
V gene: TRBV5-4
J gene: TRBJ2-5
CDR3 DNA: TGTGCCACCGCGGGGGAAAACAGCGGGAGCCCCCAAGAGACCCAGTACTTC
CDR3 protein: CATAGENSGSPQETQYF

clone size: NA
D gene: NA
V gene: TRBV6-2/TRBV6-3
J gene: TRBJ2-7
CDR3 DNA: TGTGCCAGCAGTTACCCAGAATACGAGCAGTACTTC
CDR3 protein: CASSYPEYEQYF

clone size: NA
D gene: NA
V gene: TRBV7-2
J gene: TRBJ1-4
CDR3 DNA: TGTGCCAGCAGCTTAGACGGGGTATCTCTTGAAAAACTGTTTTTT
CDR3 protein: CASSLDGVSLEKLFF

clone size: once
D gene: TRBD2
V gene: TRBV9
J gene: TRBJ2-3
CDR3 DNA: TGTGCCAGCAGCGTACCCCCTAGCGGGGGAGCTACGCAGTATTTT
CDR3 protein: CASSVPPSGGATQYF

clone size: NA
D gene: NA
V gene: TRBV27
J gene: TRBJ2-4
CDR3 DNA: TGTGCCAGCAGTGCTTCTAGCGTCATTAAAAACATTCAGTACTTC
CDR3 protein: CASSASSVIKNIQYF

clone size: NA
D gene: NA
V gene: TRBV3-1/TRBV3-2
J gene: TRBJ2-7
CDR3 DNA: TGTGCCAGCAGCCAAGGTAGAGCGGTCCCCTACGAGCAGTACTTC
CDR3 protein: CASSQGRAVPYEQYF

clone size: few
D gene: TRBD1
V gene: TRBV15
J gene: TRBJ1-3
CDR3 DNA: TGTGCCACCAGCAGATCCCAGGGGGCCTTTGGAAACACCATATATTTT
CDR3 protein: CATSRSQGAFGNTIYF

clone size: NA
D gene: TRBD2
V gene: TRBV28
J gene: TRBJ2-3
CDR3 DNA: TGTGCCAGCAGTGCCGGTCTAGCGGGAGTCCCCACAGATACGCAGTATTTT
CDR3 protein: CASSAGLAGVPTDTQYF

clone size: NA
D gene: TRBD1
V gene: TRBV25-1
J gene: TRBJ2-7
CDR3 DNA: TGTGCCAGCAGTGTGGGGCGACAGGGTCCCTACGAGCAGTACTTC
CDR3 protein: CASSVGRQGPYEQYF

clone size: NA
D gene: TRBD2
V gene: TRBV5-4
J gene: TRBJ2-1
CDR3 DNA: TGTGCCAGCAGCTATCCCGGACTAGCGGGAACTGAGCAGTTCTTC
CDR3 protein: CASSYPGLAGTEQFF

clone size: NA
D gene: NA
V gene: TRBV7-8
J gene: TRBJ2-7
CDR3 DNA: TGTGCCAGCAGCACCCCGAGGTCGCTTCTAGAGGCGTACGAGCAGTACTTC
CDR3 protein: CASSTPRSLLEAYEQYF

clone size: NA
D gene: TRBD2
V gene: TRBV14
J gene: TRBJ2-5
CDR3 DNA: TGTGCCAGCAGCCAAGATACGGGACTAGCGGGATTGGGGGAGACCCAGTACTTC
CDR3 protein: CASSQDTGLAGLGETQYF

clone size: once
D gene: TRBD2
V gene: TRBV28
J gene: TRBJ2-7
CDR3 DNA: TGTGCCAGCAAACGCGGACTAGCGGGGTCCTACGAGCAGTACTTC
CDR3 protein: CASKRGLAGSYEQYF

clone size: NA
D gene: NA
V gene: TRBV2
J gene: TRBJ1-5
CDR3 DNA: TGTGCCAGCAGACGGAGTGAGTATAGCAATCAGCCCCAGCATTTT
CDR3 protein: CASRRSEYSNQPQHF

clone size: NA
D gene: NA
V gene: TRBV28
J gene: TRBJ2-7
CDR3 DNA: TGTGCCAGCAGCCCCAATAGGGGGGGCGCATCCTACGAGCAGTACTTC
CDR3 protein: CASSPNRGGASYEQYF

clone size: NA
D gene: TRBD1
V gene: TRBV6-5
J gene: TRBJ2-7
CDR3 DNA: TGTGCCAGCAGCAAGACCGGGACAGGGGTGTACGAGCAGTACTTC
CDR3 protein: CASSKTGTGVYEQYF

clone size: once
D gene: TRBD2
V gene: TRBV10-3
J gene: TRBJ2-5
CDR3 DNA: TGTGCCATCGGGTCTAGCGGGAGTTTGGAGACCCAGTACTTC
CDR3 protein: CAIGSSGSLETQYF

clone size: NA
D gene: NA
V gene: TRBV7-8
J gene: TRBJ1-1
CDR3 DNA: TGTGCCAGCAGCTTAGCGCGGGAAGCTTTCTTT
CDR3 protein: CASSLAREAFF

clone size: NA
D gene: NA
V gene: TRBV30
J gene: TRBJ2-3
CDR3 DNA: TGTGCCTGGAGTGTGGGCGGAGGTCCAGATACGCAGTATTTT
CDR3 protein: CAWSVGGGPDTQYF

clone size: once
D gene: NA
V gene: TRBV6-6
J gene: TRBJ1-3
CDR3 DNA: TGTGCCAGCAGTATTAAAAACACCATATATTTT
CDR3 protein: CASSIKNTIYF